Included here is one T cell receptor beta chain sequence, with context. The recovered donors of Cohort 3 showed two negative PCRs, clearance, or symptom resolution. The data derive from a study of blood T cell repertoires in COVID-19. TCRdb's table, derived via immunoSEQ multiplex PCR, lists solely in-frame clones and lacks some. This sample has some 150,000 clones; about three quarters occur once, and the top ten carry under 3%. V shed 4 bases and J shed 8 bases, with 15 bases lying between them. Germline-derived CDR1 and CDR2 are SGHVS and FQNEAQ. CDR3 length: 14 residues. The source of this sequence is a woman in her 50s who had recovered from COVID-19. The chain carries TRBV7-8 and TRBJ1-5, with D uncertain. Source material: PBMCs or T cells enriched from blood (not recorded which). In nucleotides, the CDR3 is TGTGCCAGCAGCTCTCGGTCCCAATTTGAGCCCCAGCATTTT. The encoded protein is CASSSRSQFEPQHF.